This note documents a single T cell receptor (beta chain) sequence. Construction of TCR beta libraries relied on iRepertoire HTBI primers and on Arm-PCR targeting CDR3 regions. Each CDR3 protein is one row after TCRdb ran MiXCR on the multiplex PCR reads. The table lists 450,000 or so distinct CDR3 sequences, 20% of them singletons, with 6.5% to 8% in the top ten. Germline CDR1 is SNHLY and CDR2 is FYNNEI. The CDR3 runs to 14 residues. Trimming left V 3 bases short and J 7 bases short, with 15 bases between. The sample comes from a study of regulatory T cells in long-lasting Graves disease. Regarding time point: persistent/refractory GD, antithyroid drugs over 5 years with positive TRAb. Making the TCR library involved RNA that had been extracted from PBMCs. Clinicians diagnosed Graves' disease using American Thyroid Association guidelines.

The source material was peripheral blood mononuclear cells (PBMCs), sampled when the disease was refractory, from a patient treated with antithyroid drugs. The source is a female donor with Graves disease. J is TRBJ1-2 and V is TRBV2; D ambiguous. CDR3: CASSDRRLVGGYTF. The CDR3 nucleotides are TGTGCCAGCAGTGACCGGCGGCTGGTGGGTGGCTACACCTTC.